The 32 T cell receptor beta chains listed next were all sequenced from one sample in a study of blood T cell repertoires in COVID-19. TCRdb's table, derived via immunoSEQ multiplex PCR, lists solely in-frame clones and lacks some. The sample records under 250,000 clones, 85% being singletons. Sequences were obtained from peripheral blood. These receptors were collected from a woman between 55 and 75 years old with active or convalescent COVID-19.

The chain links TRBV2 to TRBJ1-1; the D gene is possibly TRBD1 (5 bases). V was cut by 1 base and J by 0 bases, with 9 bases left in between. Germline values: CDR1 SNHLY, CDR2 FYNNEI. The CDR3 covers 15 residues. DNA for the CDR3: TGTGCCAGCAGTGAAGGGGGCGACATGAACACTGAAGCTTTCTTT. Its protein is CASSEGGDMNTEAFF.

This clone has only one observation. Here the CDR3 reads CASSQQGDTEAFF. The CDR3 bases are TGTGCCAGCAGCCAACAGGGGGACACTGAAGCTTTCTTT. This chain links TRBV11-2 with TRBJ1-1; 8 positions agree with TRBD1. CDR1 and CDR2 from the germline V gene are SGHAT and FQNNGV. V dropped 5 bases and J dropped 3; count of bases not matched to a gene: 2. The CDR3 contains 13 residues.

CDR3 DNA sequence: TGTGCCAGCAGACCCGCGGGGGGTGAGCAGTTCTTC. Protein product: CASRPAGGEQFF. The V call is TRBV6-6, the J call TRBJ2-1, with 8 nucleotides matching TRBD2. Losses at the gene ends were 6 bases for V and 9 bases for J; bases not matched to a gene: 4. The CDR3 has 12 residues. Germline V lookup: CDR1 MNHNY, CDR2 SVGAGI (reference sequence).

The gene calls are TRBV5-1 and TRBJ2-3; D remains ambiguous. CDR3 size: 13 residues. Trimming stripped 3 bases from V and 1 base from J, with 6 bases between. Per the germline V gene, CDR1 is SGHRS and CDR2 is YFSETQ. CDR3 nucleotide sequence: TGCGCCAGCAGCTACTCCGGCACAGATACGCAGTATTTT. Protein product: CASSYSGTDTQYF.

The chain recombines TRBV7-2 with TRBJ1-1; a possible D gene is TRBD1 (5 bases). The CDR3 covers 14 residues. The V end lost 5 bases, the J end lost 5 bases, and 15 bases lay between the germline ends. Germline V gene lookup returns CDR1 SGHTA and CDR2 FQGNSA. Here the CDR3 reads CASSPRGGVTEAFF. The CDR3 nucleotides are TGTGCCAGCAGCCCCCGGGGGGGGGTTACTGAAGCTTTCTTT.

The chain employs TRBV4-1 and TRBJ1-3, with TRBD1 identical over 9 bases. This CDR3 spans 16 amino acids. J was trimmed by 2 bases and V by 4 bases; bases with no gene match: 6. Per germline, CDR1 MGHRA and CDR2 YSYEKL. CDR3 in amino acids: CASSPPDRGPGNTIYF. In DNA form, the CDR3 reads TGCGCCAGCAGCCCGCCGGACAGGGGTCCTGGAAACACCATATATTTT.

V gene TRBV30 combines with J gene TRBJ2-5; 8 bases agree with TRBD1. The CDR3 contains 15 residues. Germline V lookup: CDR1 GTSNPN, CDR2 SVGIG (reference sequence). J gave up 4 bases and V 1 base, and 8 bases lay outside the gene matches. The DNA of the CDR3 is TGTGCCTGGAGTGCGACCACCAGGGGGCGAGAGACCCAGTACTTC. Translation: CAWSATTRGRETQYF.

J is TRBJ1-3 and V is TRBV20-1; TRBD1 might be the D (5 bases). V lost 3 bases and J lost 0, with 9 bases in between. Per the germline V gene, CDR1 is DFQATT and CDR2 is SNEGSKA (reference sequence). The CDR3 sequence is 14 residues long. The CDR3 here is CSASQGLSGNTIYF. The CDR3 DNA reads TGCAGTGCTAGTCAGGGACTCTCTGGAAACACCATATATTTT.

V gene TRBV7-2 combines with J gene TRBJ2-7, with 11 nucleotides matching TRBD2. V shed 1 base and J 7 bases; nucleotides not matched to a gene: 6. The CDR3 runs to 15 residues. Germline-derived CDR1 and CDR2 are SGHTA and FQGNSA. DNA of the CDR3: TGTGCCAGCAGCTTAGGGTTACTAGCGGGAGTAGAGCAGTACTTC. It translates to CASSLGLLAGVEQYF.

The CDR3 sequence is CASSQVTGGGNYGYTF. The CDR3 coding sequence is TGTGCCAGCAGCCAAGTTACAGGGGGTGGTAACTATGGCTACACCTTC. The chain employs TRBV4-2 and TRBJ1-2; 8 bases are shared with TRBD1. Germline CDR1 is LGHNA and CDR2 is YNFKEQ. J gave up 1 base and V 1 base, and 5 bases lay outside the gene matches. The CDR3 length is 16 residues.

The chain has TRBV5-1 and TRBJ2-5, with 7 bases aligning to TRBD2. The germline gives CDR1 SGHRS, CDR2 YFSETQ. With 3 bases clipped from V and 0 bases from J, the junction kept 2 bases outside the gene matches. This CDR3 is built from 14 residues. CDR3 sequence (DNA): TGCGCCAGCAGCTGGGGGGGGAACCAAGAGACCCAGTACTTC. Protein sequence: CASSWGGNQETQYF. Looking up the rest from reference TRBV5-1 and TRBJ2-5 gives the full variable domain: KAGVTQTPRYLIKTRGQQVTLSCSPISGHRSVSWYQQTPGQGLQFLFEYFSETQRNKGNFPGRFSGRQFSNSRSEMNVSTLELGDSALYLCASSWGGNQETQYFGPGTRLLVL.

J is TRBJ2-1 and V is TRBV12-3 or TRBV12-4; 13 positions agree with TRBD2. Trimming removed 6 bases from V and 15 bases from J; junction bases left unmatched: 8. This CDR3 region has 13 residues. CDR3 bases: TGTGCCAGCAGCCTTACTAGCGGGGGGGGAGCGTTCTTC. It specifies CASSLTSGGGAFF.

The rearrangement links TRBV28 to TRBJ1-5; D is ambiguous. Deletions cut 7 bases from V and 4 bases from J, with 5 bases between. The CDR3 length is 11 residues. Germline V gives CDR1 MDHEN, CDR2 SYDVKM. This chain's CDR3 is CASTGNQPQHF. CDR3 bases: TGTGCCAGCACCGGGAATCAGCCCCAGCATTTT. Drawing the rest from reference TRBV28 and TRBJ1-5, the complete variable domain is DVKVTQSSRYLVKRTGEKVFLECVQDMDHENMFWYRQDPGLGLRLIYFSYDVKMKEKGDIPEGYSVSREKKERFSLILESASTNQTSMYLCASTGNQPQHFGDGTRLSIL.

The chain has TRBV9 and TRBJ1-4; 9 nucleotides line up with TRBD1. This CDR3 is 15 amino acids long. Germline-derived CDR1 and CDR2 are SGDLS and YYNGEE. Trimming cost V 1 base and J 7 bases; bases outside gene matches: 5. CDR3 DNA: TGTGCCAGCAGCGTAACCGGGACAGGGAGTGAAAAACTGTTTTTT. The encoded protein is CASSVTGTGSEKLFF.

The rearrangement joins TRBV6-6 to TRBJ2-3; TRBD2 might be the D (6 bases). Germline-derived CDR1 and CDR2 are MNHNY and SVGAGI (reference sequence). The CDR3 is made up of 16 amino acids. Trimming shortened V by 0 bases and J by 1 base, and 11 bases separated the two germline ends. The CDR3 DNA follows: TGTGCCAGCAGTTACTCAGGAGGGGCCGGCACAGATACGCAGTATTTT. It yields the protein CASSYSGGAGTDTQYF.

CDR3 sequence (DNA): TGTGCCAGCAGCGTAGCCGAGACAGGGAGTAATTCACCCCTCCACTTT. It is translated as CASSVAETGSNSPLHF. The chain has TRBV9 and TRBJ1-6; TRBD1 matches at 7 bases. The CDR3 contains 16 residues. Germline V gene lookup returns CDR1 SGDLS and CDR2 YYNGEE. The J segment lost 6 bases and the V segment lost 0 bases, leaving 6 bases of the junction unmatched.

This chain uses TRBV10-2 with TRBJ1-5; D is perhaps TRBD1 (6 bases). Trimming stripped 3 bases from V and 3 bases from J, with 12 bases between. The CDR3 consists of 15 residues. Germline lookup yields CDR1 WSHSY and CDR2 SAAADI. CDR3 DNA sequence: TGCGCCAGCAGTGAAGACAGGATAATCAATCAGCCCCAGCATTTT. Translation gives CASSEDRIINQPQHF.

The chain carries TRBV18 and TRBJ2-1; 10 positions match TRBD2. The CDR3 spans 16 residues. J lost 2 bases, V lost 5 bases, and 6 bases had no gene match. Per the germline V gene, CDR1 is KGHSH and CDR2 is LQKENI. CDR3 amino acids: CASSAGLAPAYNEQFF. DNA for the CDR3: TGTGCCAGCTCAGCGGGACTAGCGCCCGCCTACAATGAGCAGTTCTTC.

This CDR3 reads CASSLGLRGGTYEQYF. Written as DNA, the CDR3 is TGTGCCAGCAGCTTAGGCTTGCGAGGGGGCACCTACGAGCAGTACTTC. The chain couples TRBV5-5 to TRBJ2-7; 7 nucleotides align to TRBD1. Trimming cost V 2 bases and J 2 bases; bases outside gene matches: 10. Per the germline V gene, CDR1 is SGHKS and CDR2 is YYEKEE (reference sequence). CDR3 length: 16 residues.

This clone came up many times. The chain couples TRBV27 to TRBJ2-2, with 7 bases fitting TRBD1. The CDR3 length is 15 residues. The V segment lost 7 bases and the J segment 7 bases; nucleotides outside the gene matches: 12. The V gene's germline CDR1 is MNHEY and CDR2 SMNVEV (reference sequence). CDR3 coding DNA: TGTGCCAGCACCCGTGGACAGGCGAGGGGCGGGGAGCTGTTTTTT. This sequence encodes CASTRGQARGGELFF.

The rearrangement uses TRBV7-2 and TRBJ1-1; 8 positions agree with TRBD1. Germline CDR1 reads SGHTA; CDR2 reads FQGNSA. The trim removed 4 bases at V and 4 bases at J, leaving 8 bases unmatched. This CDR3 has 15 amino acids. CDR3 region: CASSSRTGIITEAFF. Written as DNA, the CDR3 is TGTGCCAGCAGCTCTCGGACAGGGATAATCACTGAAGCTTTCTTT. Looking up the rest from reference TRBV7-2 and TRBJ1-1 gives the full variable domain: GAGVSQSPSNKVTEKGKDVELRCDPISGHTALYWYRQSLGQGLEFLIYFQGNSAPDKSGLPSDRFSAERTGGSVSTLTIQRTQQEDSAVYLCASSSRTGIITEAFFGQGTRLTVV.

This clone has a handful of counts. The CDR3 coding sequence is TGTGCCAGCACCTTGGGCTACAACACCGGGGAGCTGTTTTTT. It translates to CASTLGYNTGELFF. The chain joins TRBV28 to TRBJ2-2; D unresolved. The V end was cut by 7 bases, the J end by 2 bases, with 11 bases between. This CDR3 has 14 amino acids. Germline lookup yields CDR1 MDHEN and CDR2 SYDVKM.

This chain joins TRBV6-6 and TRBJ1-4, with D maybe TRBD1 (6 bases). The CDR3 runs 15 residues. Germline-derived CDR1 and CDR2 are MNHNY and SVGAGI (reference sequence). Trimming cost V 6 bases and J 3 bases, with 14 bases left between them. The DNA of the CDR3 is TGTGCCAGCAGCACGAACGGGACACCTAATGAAAAACTGTTTTTT. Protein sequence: CASSTNGTPNEKLFF.

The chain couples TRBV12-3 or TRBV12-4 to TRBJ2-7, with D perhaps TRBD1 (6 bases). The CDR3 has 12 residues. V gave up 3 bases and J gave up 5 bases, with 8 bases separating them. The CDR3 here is CASSFTGHEQYV. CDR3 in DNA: TGTGCCAGCAGTTTCACAGGGCACGAGCAGTACGTC.

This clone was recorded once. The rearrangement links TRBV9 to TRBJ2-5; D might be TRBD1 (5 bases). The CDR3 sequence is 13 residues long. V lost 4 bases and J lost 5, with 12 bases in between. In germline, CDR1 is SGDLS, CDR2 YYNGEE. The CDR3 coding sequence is TGTGCCAGCAGCCCGCAGGGTTGGGAGACCCAGTACTTC. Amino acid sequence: CASSPQGWETQYF.

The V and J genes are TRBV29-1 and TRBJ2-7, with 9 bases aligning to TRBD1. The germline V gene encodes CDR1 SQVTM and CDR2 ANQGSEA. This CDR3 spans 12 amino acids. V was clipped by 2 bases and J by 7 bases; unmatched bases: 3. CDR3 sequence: CSVERGTGEQYF. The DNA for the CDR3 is TGCAGCGTTGAAAGGGGGACAGGGGAGCAGTACTTC.

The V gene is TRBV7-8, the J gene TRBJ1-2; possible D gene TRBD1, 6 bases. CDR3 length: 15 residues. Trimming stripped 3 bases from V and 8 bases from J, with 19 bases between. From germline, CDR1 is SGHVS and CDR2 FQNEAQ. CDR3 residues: CASSFGTTLKEGYTF. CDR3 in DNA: TGTGCCAGCAGCTTCGGGACAACGTTAAAAGAGGGCTACACCTTC.

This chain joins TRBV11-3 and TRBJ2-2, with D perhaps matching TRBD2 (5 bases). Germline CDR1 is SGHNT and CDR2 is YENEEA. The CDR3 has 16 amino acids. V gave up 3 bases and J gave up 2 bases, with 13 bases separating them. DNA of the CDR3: TGTGCCAGCAGCTTTGACTACAATCTTAACACCGGGGAGCTGTTTTTT. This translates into CASSFDYNLNTGELFF.

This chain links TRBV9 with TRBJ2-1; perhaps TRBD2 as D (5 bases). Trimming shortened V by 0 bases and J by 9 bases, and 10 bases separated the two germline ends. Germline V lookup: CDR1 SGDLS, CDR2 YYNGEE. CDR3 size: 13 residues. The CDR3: CASSVGEGIEQFF. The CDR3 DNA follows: TGTGCCAGCAGCGTAGGAGAGGGCATTGAGCAGTTCTTC.

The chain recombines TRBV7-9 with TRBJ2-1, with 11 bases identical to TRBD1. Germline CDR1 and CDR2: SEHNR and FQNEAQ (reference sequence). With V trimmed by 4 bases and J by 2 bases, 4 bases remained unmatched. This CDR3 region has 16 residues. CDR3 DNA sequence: TGTGCCAGCAGCTGGCTGGGACAGGGGGCCTACAATGAGCAGTTCTTC. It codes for CASSWLGQGAYNEQFF.

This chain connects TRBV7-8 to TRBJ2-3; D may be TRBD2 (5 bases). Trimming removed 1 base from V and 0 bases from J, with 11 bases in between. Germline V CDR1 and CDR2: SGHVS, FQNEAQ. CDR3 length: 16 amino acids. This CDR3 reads CASSLVSGTSTDTQYF. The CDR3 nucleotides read TGTGCCAGCAGCTTAGTAAGCGGAACTAGCACAGATACGCAGTATTTT.

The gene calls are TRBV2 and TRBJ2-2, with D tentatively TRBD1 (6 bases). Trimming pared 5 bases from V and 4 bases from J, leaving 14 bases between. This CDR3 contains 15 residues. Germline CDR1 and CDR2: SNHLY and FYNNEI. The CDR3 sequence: CASSRGKVSTGELFF. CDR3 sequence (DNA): TGTGCCAGCAGTAGGGGGAAAGTAAGCACCGGGGAGCTGTTTTTT.